The T cell receptor (beta chain) under discussion was sequenced for a study of cytomegalovirus exposure and HLA in healthy donors. Study outcomes and limitations: Most TCR sequences were uncommon, yet certain public TCRs appeared in many donors. In an earlier analysis, most TCR beta V segments were productive about 87% or about 30% of the time.

Germline values: CDR1 LNHDA, CDR2 SQIVND (reference sequence). CDR3 length: 15 amino acids. V lost 3 bases and J lost 2; bases outside the gene matches: 5. The PCR used 60 Vbeta and 13 Jbeta primers. The assay was immunoSEQ multiplex PCR, and TCRdb's table has in-frame clones only and misses some. The repertoire holds about 190,000 clones, more than 75% seen once, with around 1.2% in the top ten. About this clone itself: Antigen unknown.

The source is a man younger than 45 in good health and CMV-seronegative. The J gene is TRBJ2-7, the V gene TRBV19, with 9 bases fitting TRBD1. The sample was PBMCs. Here the CDR3 DNA reads TGTGCCAGTAGTATCGGGACAGGGATTGCCTACGAGCAGTACTTC. Protein product: CASSIGTGIAYEQYF.